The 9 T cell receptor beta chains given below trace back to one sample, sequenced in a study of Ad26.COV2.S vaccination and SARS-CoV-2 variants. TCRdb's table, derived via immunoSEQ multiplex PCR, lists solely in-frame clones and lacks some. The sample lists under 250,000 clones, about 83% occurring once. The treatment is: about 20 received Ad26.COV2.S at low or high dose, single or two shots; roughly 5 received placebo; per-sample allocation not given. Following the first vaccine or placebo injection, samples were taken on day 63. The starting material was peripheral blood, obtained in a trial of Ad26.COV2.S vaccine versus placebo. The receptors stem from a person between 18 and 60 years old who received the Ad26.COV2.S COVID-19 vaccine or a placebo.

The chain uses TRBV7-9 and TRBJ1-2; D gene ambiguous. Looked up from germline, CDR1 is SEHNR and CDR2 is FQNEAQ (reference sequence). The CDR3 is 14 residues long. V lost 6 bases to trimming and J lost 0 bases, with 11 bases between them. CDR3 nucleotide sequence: TGTGCCAGCAGTTTACTTCGGACTAACTATGGCTACACCTTC. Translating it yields CASSLLRTNYGYTF.

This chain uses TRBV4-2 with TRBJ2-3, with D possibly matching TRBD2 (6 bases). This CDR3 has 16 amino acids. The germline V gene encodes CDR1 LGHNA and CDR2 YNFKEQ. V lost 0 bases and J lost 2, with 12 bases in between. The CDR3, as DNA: TGTGCCAGCAGCCAAGAAGGCTGGGGGGTCACAGATACGCAGTATTTT. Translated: CASSQEGWGVTDTQYF.

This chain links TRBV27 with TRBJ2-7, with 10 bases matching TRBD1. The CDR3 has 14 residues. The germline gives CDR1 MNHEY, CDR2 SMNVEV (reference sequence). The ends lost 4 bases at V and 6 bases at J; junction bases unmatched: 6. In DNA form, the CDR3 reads TGTGCCAGCAGTTCGACAGGGGGCGGCGGCGAGCAGTACTTC. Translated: CASSSTGGGGEQYF.

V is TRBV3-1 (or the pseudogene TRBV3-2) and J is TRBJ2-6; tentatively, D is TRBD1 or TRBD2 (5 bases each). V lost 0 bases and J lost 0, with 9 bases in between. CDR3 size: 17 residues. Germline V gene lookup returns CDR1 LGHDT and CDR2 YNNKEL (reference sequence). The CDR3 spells CASSQEGERSGANVLTF. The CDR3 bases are TGTGCCAGCAGCCAAGAGGGGGAACGCTCTGGGGCCAACGTCCTGACTTTC.

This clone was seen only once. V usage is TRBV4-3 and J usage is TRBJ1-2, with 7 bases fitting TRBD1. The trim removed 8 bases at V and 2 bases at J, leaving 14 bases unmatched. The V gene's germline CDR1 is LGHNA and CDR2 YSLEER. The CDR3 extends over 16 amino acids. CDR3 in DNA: TGCGCCAGCGGACCCGGCGAGACAGGGAGGAACTATGGCTACACCTTC. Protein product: CASGPGETGRNYGYTF.

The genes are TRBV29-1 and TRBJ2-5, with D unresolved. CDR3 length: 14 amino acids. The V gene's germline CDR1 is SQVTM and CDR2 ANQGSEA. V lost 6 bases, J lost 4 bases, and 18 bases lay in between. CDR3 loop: CSVPRPGKGETQYF. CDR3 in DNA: TGCAGCGTCCCGAGGCCTGGGAAGGGAGAGACCCAGTACTTC.

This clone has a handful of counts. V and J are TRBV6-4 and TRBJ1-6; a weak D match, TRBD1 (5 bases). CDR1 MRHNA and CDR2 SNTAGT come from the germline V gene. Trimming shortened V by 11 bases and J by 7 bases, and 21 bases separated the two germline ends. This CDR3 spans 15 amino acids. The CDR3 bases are TGTGCCCCCCACTGGGGGGAAACTATCAATTCACCCCTCCACTTT. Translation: CAPHWGETINSPLHF.

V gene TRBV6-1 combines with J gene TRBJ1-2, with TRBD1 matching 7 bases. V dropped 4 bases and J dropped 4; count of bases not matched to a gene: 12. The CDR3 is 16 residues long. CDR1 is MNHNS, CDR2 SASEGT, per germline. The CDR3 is CASSARDSPSFYGYTF. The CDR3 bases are TGTGCCAGCAGTGCCCGGGACAGTCCCTCGTTCTATGGCTACACCTTC.

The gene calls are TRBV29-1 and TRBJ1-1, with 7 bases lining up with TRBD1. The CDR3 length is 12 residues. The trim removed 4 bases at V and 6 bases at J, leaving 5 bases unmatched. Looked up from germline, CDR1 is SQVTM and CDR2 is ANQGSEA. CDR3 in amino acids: CSVGIGTAEAFF. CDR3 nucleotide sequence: TGCAGCGTTGGCATCGGGACAGCTGAAGCTTTCTTT. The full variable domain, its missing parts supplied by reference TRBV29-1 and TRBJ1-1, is SAVISQKPSRDICQRGTSLTIQCQVDSQVTMMFWYRQQPGQSLTLIATANQGSEATYESGFVIDKFPISRPNLTFSTLTVSNMSPEDSSIYLCSVGIGTAEAFFGQGTRLTVV.